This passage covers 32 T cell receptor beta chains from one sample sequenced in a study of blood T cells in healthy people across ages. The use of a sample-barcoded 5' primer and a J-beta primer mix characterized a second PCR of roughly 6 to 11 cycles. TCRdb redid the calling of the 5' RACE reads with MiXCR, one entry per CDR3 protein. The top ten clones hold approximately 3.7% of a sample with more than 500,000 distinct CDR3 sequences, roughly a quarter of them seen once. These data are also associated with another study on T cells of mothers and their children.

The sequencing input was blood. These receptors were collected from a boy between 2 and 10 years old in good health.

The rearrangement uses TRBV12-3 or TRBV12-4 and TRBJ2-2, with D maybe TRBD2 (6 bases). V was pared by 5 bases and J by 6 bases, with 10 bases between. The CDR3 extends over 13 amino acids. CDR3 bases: TGTGCCAGCAGTCCCGTAGCGGCCGGGGAGCTGTTTTTT. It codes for CASSPVAAGELFF.

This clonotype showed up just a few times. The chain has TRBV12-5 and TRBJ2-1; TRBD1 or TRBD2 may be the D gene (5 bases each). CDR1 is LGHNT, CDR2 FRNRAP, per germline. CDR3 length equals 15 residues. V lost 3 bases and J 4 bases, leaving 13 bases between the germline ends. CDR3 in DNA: TGTGCTAGTGGTTTCGGGTCGGGGCCATACAATGAGCAGTTCTTC. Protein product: CASGFGSGPYNEQFF.

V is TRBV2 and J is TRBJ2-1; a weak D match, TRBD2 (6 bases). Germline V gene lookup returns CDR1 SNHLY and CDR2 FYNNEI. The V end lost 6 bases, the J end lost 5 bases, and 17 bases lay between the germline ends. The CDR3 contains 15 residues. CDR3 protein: CASREGPRPHNEQFF. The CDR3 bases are TGTGCCAGCAGGGAGGGGCCTAGACCTCACAATGAGCAGTTCTTC.

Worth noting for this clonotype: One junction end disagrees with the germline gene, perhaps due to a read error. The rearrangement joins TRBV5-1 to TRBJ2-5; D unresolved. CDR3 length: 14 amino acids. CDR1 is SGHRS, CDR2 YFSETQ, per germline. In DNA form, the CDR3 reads TGCGCCAGCAGCTTTACTGCCCTCGCCTACGAGCAGTACTTT. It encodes CASSFTALAYEQYF.

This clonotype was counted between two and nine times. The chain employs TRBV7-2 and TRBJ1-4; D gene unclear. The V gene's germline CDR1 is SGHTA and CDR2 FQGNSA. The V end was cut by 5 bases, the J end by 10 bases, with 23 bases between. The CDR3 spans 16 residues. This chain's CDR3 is CASSRSSRNKMGKLFF. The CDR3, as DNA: TGTGCCAGCAGCCGTTCATCTCGGAATAAAATGGGAAAACTGTTTTTT.

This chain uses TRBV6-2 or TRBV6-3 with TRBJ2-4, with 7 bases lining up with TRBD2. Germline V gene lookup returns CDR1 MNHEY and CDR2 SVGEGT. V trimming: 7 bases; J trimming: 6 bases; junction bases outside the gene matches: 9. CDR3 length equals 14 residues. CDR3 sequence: CASTPWTRLNIQYF. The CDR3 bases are TGTGCCAGCACCCCCTGGACTAGATTAAACATTCAGTACTTC.

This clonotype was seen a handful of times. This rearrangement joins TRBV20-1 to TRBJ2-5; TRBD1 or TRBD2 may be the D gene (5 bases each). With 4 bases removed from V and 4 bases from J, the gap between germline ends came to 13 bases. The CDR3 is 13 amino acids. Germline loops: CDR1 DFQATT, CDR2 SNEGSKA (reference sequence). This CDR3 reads CSAIDPGRETQYF. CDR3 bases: TGCAGTGCTATTGATCCGGGGCGAGAGACCCAGTACTTC.

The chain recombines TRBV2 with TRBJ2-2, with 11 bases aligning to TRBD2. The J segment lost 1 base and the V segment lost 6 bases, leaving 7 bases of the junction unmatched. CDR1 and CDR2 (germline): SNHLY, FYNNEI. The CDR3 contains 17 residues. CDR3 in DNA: TGTGCCAGCAGCGCCGTGACTAGCGGGGTGAACACCGGGGAGCTGTTTTTT. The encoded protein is CASSAVTSGVNTGELFF.

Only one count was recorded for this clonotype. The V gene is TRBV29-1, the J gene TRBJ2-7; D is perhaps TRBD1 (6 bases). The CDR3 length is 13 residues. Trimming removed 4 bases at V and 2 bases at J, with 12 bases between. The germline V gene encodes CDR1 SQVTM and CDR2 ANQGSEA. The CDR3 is CSVGQGTTYEQYF. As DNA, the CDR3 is TGCAGCGTTGGGCAGGGGACCACCTACGAGCAGTACTTC.

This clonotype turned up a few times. The CDR3 sequence: CASSQVEASPDTQYF. The CDR3 DNA reads as TGTGCCAGCAGCCAAGTTGAGGCTTCCCCAGATACGCAGTATTTT. This chain links TRBV4-2 with TRBJ2-3, with D unresolved. This CDR3 contains 15 residues. Germline CDR1 LGHNA, CDR2 YNFKEQ. The V gene lost 1 base and the J gene lost 4 bases, with 12 bases spanning the gap.

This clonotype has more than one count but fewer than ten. This CDR3 is CASSQGASGGALGELFF. The CDR3, as DNA: TGTGCCAGCAGCCAAGGGGCTAGCGGGGGGGCTTTGGGGGAGCTGTTTTTT. V and J are TRBV4-2 and TRBJ2-2; 12 positions match TRBD2. Germline CDR1 reads LGHNA; CDR2 reads YNFKEQ. With V trimmed by 1 base and J by 8 bases, 8 bases remained unmatched. The CDR3 sequence is 17 residues long.

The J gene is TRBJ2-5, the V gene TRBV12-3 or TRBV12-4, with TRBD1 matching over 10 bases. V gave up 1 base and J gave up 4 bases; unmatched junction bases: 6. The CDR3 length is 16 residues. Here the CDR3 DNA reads TGTGCCAGCAGTTTAGGGACAGGGGGTTTGACAGAGACCCAGTACTTC. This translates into CASSLGTGGLTETQYF.

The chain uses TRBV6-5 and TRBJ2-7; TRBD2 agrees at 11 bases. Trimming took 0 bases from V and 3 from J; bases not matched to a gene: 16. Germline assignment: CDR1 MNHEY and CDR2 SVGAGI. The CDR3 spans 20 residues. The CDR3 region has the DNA TGTGCCAGCAGTTACTCCCTAGCGGGGGGCGTAGTCCCGTCATACTACGAGCAGTACTTC. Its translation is CASSYSLAGGVVPSYYEQYF.

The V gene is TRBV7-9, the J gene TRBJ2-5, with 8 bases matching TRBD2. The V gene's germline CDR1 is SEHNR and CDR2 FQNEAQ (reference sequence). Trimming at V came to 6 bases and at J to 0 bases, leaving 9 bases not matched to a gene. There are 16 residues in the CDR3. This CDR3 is CASRHGTSGYQETQYF. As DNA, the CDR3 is TGTGCCAGCAGGCATGGGACTAGTGGGTACCAAGAGACCCAGTACTTC.

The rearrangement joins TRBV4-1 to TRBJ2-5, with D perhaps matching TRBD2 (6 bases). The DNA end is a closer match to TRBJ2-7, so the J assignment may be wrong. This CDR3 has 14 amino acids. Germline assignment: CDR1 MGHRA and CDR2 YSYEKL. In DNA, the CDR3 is TGCGCCAGCAGCCCCGTCGGAGGGATCTACGAGCAGTACTTC. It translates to CASSPVGGIYEQYF.

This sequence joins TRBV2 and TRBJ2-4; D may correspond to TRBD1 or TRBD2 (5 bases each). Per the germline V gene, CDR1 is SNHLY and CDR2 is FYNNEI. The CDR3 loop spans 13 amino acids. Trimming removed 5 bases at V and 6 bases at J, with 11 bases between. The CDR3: CASSTGTLNIQYF. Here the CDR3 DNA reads TGTGCCAGCAGTACCGGGACCCTAAACATTCAGTACTTC.

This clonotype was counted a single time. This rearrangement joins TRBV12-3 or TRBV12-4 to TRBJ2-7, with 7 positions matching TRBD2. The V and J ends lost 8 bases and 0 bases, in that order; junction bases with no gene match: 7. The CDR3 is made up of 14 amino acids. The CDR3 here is CASGRALSSYEQYF. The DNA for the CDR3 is TGTGCCAGCGGGAGGGCTCTGAGCTCCTACGAGCAGTACTTC.

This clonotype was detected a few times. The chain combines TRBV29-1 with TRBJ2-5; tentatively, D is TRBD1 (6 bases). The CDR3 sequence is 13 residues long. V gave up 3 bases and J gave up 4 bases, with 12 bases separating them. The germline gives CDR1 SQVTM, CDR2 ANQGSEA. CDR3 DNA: TGCAGCGTTGAGGGGGCAAGGCGAGAGACCCAGTACTTC. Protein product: CSVEGARRETQYF.

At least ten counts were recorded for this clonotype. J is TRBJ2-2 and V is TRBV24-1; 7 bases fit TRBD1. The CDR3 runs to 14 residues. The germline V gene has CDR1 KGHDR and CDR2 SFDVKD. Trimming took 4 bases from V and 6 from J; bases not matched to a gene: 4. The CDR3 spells CATSDDRESGELFF. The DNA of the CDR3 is TGTGCCACCAGTGACGACAGGGAATCCGGGGAGCTGTTTTTT.

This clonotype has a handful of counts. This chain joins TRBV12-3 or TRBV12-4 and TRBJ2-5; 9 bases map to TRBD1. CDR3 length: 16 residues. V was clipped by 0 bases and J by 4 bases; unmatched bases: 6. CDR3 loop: CASSLAGTGIVETQYF. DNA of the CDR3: TGTGCCAGCAGTTTAGCCGGGACAGGGATTGTAGAGACCCAGTACTTC.

In DNA form, the CDR3 reads TGTGCCAGCAGCTCATCCGGGACTGTTCCCTACGAGCAGTACTTC. Protein: CASSSSGTVPYEQYF. V gene TRBV7-9 combines with J gene TRBJ2-7; possible D gene TRBD2, 6 bases. Germline CDR1 SEHNR, CDR2 FQNEAQ (reference sequence). V was cut by 4 bases and J by 2 bases, with 15 bases left in between. The CDR3 totals 15 residues.

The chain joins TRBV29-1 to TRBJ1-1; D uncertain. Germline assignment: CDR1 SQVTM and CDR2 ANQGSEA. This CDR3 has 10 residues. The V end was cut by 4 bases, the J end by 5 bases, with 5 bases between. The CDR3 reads CSVVETEAFF. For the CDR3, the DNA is TGCAGCGTTGTAGAGACTGAAGCTTTCTTT.

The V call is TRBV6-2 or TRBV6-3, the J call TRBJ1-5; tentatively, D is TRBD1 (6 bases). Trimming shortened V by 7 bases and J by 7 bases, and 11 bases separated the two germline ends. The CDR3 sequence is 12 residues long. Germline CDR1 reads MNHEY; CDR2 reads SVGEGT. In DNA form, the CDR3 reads TGTGCCAGCACAACAGGGAGGCAGCCCCAGCATTTT. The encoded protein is CASTTGRQPQHF.

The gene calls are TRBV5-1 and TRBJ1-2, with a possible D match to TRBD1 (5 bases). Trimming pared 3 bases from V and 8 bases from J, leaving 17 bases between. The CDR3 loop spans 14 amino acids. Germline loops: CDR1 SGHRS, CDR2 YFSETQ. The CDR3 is CASSSSGTAQGYTF. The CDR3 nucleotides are TGCGCCAGCAGCTCCTCCGGGACGGCCCAGGGCTACACCTTC.

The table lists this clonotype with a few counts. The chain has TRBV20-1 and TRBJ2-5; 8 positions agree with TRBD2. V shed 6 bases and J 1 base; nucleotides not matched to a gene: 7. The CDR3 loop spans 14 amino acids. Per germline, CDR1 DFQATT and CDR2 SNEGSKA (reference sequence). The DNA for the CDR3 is TGCAGTGCAAAAGCGGGGGTGCCCCAAGAGACCCAGTACTTC. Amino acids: CSAKAGVPQETQYF.

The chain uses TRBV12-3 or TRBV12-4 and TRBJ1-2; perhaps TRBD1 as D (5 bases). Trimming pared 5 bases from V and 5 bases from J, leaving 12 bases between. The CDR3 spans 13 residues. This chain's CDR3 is CASSQGEGYGYTF. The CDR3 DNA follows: TGTGCCAGCAGTCAAGGGGAGGGATATGGCTACACCTTC.

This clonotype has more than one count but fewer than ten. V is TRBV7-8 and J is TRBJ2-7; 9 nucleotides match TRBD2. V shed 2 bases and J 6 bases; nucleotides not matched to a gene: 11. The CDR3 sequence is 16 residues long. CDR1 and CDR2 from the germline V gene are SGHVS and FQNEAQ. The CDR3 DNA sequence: TGTGCCAGCAGCTTACTCTTCTGGCGGGAGGGCGGCGAGCAGTACTTC. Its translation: CASSLLFWREGGEQYF.

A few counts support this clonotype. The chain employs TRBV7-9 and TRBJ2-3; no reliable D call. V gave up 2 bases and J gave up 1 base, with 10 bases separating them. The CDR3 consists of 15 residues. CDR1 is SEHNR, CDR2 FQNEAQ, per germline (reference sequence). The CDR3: CASSLKGFRTDTQYF. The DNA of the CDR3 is TGTGCCAGCAGCTTAAAGGGTTTTCGCACAGATACGCAGTATTTT. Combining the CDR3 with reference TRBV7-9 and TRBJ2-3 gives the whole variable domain DTGVSQNPRHKITKRGQNVTFRCDPISEHNRLYWYRQTLGQGPEFLTYFQNEAQLEKSRLLSDRFSAERPKGSFSTLEIQRTEQGDSAMYLCASSLKGFRTDTQYFGPGTRLTVL.

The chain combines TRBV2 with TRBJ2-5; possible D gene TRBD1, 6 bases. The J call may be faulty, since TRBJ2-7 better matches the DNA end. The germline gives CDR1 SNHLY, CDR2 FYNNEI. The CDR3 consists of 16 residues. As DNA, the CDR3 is TGTGCCAGCAGTGAAGGGCAAGGACAGAACTCCTACGAGCAGTACTTC. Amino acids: CASSEGQGQNSYEQYF.

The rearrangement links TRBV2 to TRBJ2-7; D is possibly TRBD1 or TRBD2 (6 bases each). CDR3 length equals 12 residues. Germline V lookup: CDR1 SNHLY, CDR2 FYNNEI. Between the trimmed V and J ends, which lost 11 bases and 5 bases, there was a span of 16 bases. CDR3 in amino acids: CAHARGANEQYF. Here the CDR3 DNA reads TGTGCCCATGCAAGGGGGGCCAACGAGCAGTACTTC.

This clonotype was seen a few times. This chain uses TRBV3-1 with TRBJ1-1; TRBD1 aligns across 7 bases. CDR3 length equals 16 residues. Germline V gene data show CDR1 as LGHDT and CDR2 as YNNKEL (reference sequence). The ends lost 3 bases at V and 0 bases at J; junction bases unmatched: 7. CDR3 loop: CASSQGTGQLNTEAFF. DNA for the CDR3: TGTGCCAGCAGCCAGGGAACGGGACAGTTGAACACTGAAGCTTTCTTT.

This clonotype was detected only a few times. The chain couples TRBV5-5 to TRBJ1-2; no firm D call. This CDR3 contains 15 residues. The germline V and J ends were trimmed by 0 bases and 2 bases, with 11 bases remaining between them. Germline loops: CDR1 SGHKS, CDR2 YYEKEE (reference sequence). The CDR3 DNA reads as TGTGCCAGCAGCTTGGAGGCACTAGCCAACTATGGCTACACCTTC. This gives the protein CASSLEALANYGYTF.